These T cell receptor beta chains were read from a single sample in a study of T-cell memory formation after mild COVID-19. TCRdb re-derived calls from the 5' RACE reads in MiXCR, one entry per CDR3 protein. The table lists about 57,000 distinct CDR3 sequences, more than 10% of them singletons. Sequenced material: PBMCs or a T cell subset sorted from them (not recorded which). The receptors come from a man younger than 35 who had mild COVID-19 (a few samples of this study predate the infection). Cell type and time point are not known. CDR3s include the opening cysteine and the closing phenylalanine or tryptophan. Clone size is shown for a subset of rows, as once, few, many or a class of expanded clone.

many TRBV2 CASEGGVYGYTF
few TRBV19 CASSTSGGLNEKLFF
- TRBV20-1 CSALVPNTGELFF
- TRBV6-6 CASTPLYPGLWGNTEAFF
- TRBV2 CASGIAGADIQYF
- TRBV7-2 CASSLGQGENIQYF
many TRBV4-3 CASSQDRDRETQYF
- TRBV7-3 CASSLVGDTEAFF
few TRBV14 CASSQVVGTTGELFF
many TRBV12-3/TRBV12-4 CASSRDSQETQYF
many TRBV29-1 CSVNRGGYEQYF
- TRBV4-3 CASSQDPSGGYEQYF
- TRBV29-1 CSVRLLSGANVLTF
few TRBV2 CASSERAYEQYF
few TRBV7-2 CASSEEQGPLNTEAFF
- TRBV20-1 CSAWGQGSSYGYTF
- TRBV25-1 CASSARDGQETQYF
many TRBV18 CASSYLVGDEQYF
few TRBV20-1 CSAYRQGANTGELFF
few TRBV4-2 CASSQDSGGADTQYF
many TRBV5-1 CASSLGGRVDNEQFF
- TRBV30 CAWNFQGQSDGYTF
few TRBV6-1 CASREGAGPSYEQYF
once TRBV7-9 CATATITDTQYF
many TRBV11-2 CASSSPLSGGFDNEQFF
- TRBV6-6 CASNPGGGSYNSPLHF
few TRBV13 CASSLVGGLKRTEAFF
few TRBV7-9 CASSQNLRGIYGYTF
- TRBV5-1 CASSRDSLKYF
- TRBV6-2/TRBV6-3 CASSSWTSRTDTQYF
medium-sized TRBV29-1 CSLRGVRDTQYF
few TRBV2 CASIPTSGGFQETQYF
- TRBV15 CATSRQGDYNEQFF
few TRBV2 CASSRPRTRDTGELFF
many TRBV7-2 CASSLVVLVTGELFF
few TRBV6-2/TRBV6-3 CASSYGVGQGDTGELFF
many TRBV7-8 CASTVGTAYTDTQYF
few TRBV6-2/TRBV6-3 CASNDIARYTQYF
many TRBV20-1 CSALTRGTNEQFF
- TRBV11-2 CASSPYDTIYGYTF
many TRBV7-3 CASSWGGTVFNEQFF
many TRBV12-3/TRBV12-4 CASSNPFRDTQYF